The source of this T cell receptor (beta chain) is a study of blood T cells in healthy people across ages. A note on this clonotype: Its specificity is not known.

Per the germline V gene, CDR1 is DFQATT and CDR2 is SNEGSKA (reference sequence). V shed 8 bases and J shed 8 bases, with 18 bases lying between them. This CDR3 contains 12 residues. Whole-study findings and limits: A strong correlation between TCR beta diversity and naive T cell percentage was seen.

Primed by a sample-barcoded 5' primer and a J-beta primer mix, a second PCR proceeded for about 7 to 11 cycles. Per sample, CDR3-containing paired-end reads numbered at least 2.5 million. TCRdb used MiXCR to reprocess the 5' RACE reads, holding one entry per CDR3 protein. This sample yields more than 550,000 distinct CDR3 sequences, of which about a fifth are seen a single time; roughly 22% belongs to the top ten. The sample taken for sequencing was blood. This chain joins TRBV20-1 and TRBJ1-2; possible D gene TRBD1, 5 bases. The TCR was taken from a man between 65 and 80 years old in good health. The CDR3, as DNA: TGCAGTACCGGACAAGCTGTTGGAGGCTACACCTTC. It is translated as CSTGQAVGGYTF.